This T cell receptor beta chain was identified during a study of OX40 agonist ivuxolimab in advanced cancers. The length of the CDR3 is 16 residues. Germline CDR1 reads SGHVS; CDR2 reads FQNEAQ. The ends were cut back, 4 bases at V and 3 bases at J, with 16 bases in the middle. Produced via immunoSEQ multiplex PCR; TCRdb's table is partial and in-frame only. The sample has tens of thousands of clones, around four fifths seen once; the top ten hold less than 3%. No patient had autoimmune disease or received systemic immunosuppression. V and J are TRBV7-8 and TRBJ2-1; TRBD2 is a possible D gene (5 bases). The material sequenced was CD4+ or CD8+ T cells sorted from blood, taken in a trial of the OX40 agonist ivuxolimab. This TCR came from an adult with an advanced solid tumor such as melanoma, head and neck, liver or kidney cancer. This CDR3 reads CASSSTGESGYNEQFF. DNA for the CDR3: TGTGCCAGCAGCTCCACCGGGGAATCTGGCTACAATGAGCAGTTCTTC.